One and the same sample provided the 17 T cell receptor beta chains below, sequenced in a study of blood T cell repertoires in COVID-19. Assay used: immunoSEQ multiplex PCR; TCRdb lists only in-frame clones, some missing. Among more than 10,000 clones, approximately 73% were seen once, and the ten largest hold 30%. The sample was peripheral blood. The receptors come from a human donor in a cohort sampled during active COVID-19.

CDR3 region: CASSTRQGAYEKLFF. CDR3 DNA sequence: TGTGCCAGCAGTACCCGACAGGGGGCGTACGAAAAACTGTTTTTT. The chain carries TRBV2 and TRBJ1-4; 10 bases match TRBD1. The CDR3 totals 15 residues. With 5 bases clipped from V and 8 bases from J, the junction kept 8 bases outside the gene matches. Germline V CDR1 and CDR2: SNHLY, FYNNEI.

This clone has only a few counts. The gene calls are TRBV2 and TRBJ2-7; D perhaps matches TRBD1 (5 bases). This CDR3 contains 14 residues. Per germline, CDR1 SNHLY and CDR2 FYNNEI. With 7 bases removed from V and 5 bases from J, the gap between germline ends came to 18 bases. The CDR3 DNA reads TGTGCCAGCAAGGGGCAGGGAACTTTCCACGAGCAGTACTTC. This gives the protein CASKGQGTFHEQYF.

This clone appeared once. V usage is TRBV3-1 (or the pseudogene TRBV3-2) and J usage is TRBJ2-1, with 11 bases that match TRBD2. There are 14 residues in the CDR3. CDR1 is LGHDT and CDR2 is YNNKEL in the germline V gene (reference sequence). With 4 bases clipped from V and 9 bases from J, the junction kept 5 bases outside the gene matches. The CDR3 bases are TGTGCCAGCAGCCTTAGCGGGGGGGACTTTGAGCAGTTCTTC. Translating it yields CASSLSGGDFEQFF.

J is TRBJ1-2 and V is TRBV30; the D gene is possibly TRBD1 (6 bases). V was pared by 1 base and J by 6 bases, with 9 bases between. The length of the CDR3 is 12 residues. Germline CDR1 and CDR2: GTSNPN and SVGIG (reference sequence). The CDR3 loop reads CAWSAQGNGYTF. CDR3 DNA: TGTGCCTGGAGTGCCCAGGGGAATGGCTACACCTTC.

Only a few counts were recorded for this clone. V gene TRBV6-6 combines with J gene TRBJ1-2; perhaps TRBD1 as D (6 bases). With 4 bases removed from V and 8 bases from J, the gap between germline ends came to 20 bases. CDR1 is MNHNY and CDR2 is SVGAGI in the germline V gene (reference sequence). The CDR3 consists of 15 residues. The CDR3 is CASSSKESGDRGYTF. For the CDR3, the DNA is TGTGCCAGCAGTTCCAAGGAGTCAGGGGACCGGGGCTACACCTTC.

The V call is TRBV2, the J call TRBJ1-1; 7 nucleotides agree with TRBD1. Germline CDR1 reads SNHLY; CDR2 reads FYNNEI. The CDR3 is 15 residues long. Trimming at V came to 1 base and at J to 4 bases, leaving 6 bases not matched to a gene. The CDR3 loop is CASSEVAGGSTEAFF. DNA for the CDR3: TGTGCCAGCAGTGAAGTGGCAGGGGGGAGCACTGAAGCTTTCTTT.

The rearrangement links TRBV11-2 to TRBJ1-5, with D perhaps TRBD1 (6 bases). Germline V CDR1 and CDR2: SGHAT, FQNNGV. The CDR3 loop spans 13 amino acids. V lost 6 bases, J lost 5 bases, and 11 bases lay in between. The CDR3 region is CASRSDRYQPQHF. The CDR3 DNA follows: TGTGCCAGCAGGTCGGACAGATATCAGCCCCAGCATTTT.

The J gene is TRBJ2-7, the V gene TRBV7-2; 8 positions match TRBD2. The CDR3 spans 13 residues. Germline V CDR1 and CDR2: SGHTA, FQGNSA. The trim removed 5 bases at V and 0 bases at J, leaving 0 bases unmatched. CDR3 in DNA: TGTGCCAGCAGCACTAGCGGCTCCTACGAGCAGTACTTC. This translates into CASSTSGSYEQYF.

The V gene is TRBV6-5, the J gene TRBJ2-3, with D possibly being TRBD1 (6 bases). Trimming pared 6 bases from V and 2 bases from J, leaving 12 bases between. CDR3 size: 14 residues. CDR1 MNHEY and CDR2 SVGAGI come from the germline V gene. The CDR3 reads CASSLGTHTDTQYF. The CDR3 bases are TGTGCCAGCAGCCTGGGGACACACACAGATACGCAGTATTTT.

This chain uses TRBV5-6 with TRBJ1-2, with D perhaps TRBD1 (5 bases). This CDR3 region has 15 residues. Germline CDR1 reads SGHDT; CDR2 reads YYEEEE. The V end was cut by 2 bases, the J end by 6 bases, with 17 bases between. CDR3 sequence reads: CASSFMDTTLHGYTF. CDR3 nucleotides: TGTGCCAGCAGCTTTATGGACACTACCCTCCATGGCTACACCTTC.

The rearrangement joins TRBV30 to TRBJ2-7; 8 bases match TRBD1. The CDR3 loop spans 13 amino acids. After removal of 2 bases from V and 5 bases from J, the junction contained 5 bases not matched to a gene. Germline V gives CDR1 GTSNPN, CDR2 SVGIG (reference sequence). As DNA, the CDR3 is TGTGCCTGGAGTAGGGTCAGGGGGCACGAGCAGTACTTC. Translating it yields CAWSRVRGHEQYF.

The V gene is TRBV7-8, the J gene TRBJ2-2, with TRBD1 matching 7 bases. Germline trimming cut 5 bases from V and 0 bases from J; bases unmatched to any gene: 0. Germline V lookup: CDR1 SGHVS, CDR2 FQNEAQ. The CDR3 sequence is 14 residues long. The CDR3 spells CASSGTANTGELFF. CDR3 DNA: TGTGCCAGCAGCGGGACAGCGAACACCGGGGAGCTGTTTTTT.

The chain combines TRBV24-1 with TRBJ2-1; TRBD2 agrees at 8 bases. V lost 5 bases and J lost 5; bases outside the gene matches: 4. Germline V lookup: CDR1 KGHDR, CDR2 SFDVKD. CDR3 length equals 14 residues. The CDR3 sequence: CATSGTGGNNEQFF. In nucleotides, the CDR3 is TGTGCCACCAGTGGTACGGGGGGGAACAATGAGCAGTTCTTC.

The CDR3 loop is CASSDGQGGTQYF. The CDR3 coding sequence is TGTGCCAGCAGTGATGGACAGGGTGGTACCCAGTACTTC. This chain connects TRBV2 to TRBJ2-5, with 8 bases fitting TRBD1. Trimming cost V 3 bases and J 8 bases; bases outside gene matches: 5. This CDR3 region has 13 residues. Germline-derived CDR1 and CDR2 are SNHLY and FYNNEI.

The rearrangement uses TRBV28 and TRBJ2-5; weak D call: TRBD2 (5 bases). With 7 bases removed from V and 4 bases from J, the gap between germline ends came to 16 bases. The CDR3 consists of 14 residues. CDR1 MDHEN and CDR2 SYDVKM come from the germline V gene. For the CDR3, the DNA is TGTGCCAGCACCCCATCGGGGTTGCCAGAGACCCAGTACTTC. Amino acids: CASTPSGLPETQYF.

This clone was counted a single time. The CDR3 DNA follows: TGCAGCGTTACCAGCGGTCCCGATACGCAGTATTTT. As protein: CSVTSGPDTQYF. The V and J genes are TRBV29-1 and TRBJ2-3; tentative D call: TRBD2 (5 bases). The germline V gene has CDR1 SQVTM and CDR2 ANQGSEA. The CDR3 contains 12 residues. Trimming shortened V by 5 bases and J by 6 bases, and 12 bases separated the two germline ends.

Only a few counts were recorded for this clone. This chain links TRBV6-1 with TRBJ1-5, with 7 bases identical to TRBD1. The junction had 11 bases not matched to a gene; V was cut back by 3 bases and J by 9 bases. CDR1 is MNHNS and CDR2 is SASEGT in the germline V gene. CDR3 size: 15 residues. CDR3 nucleotides: TGTGCCAGCAGTGAGGCGAGACAGGGCTCCCGGCCCCAGCATTTT. As protein: CASSEARQGSRPQHF.